One and the same sample provided the 25 T cell receptor beta chains below, sequenced in a study of T cells in Graves' hyperthyroidism and ophthalmopathy. From RNA transcripts, TCR beta CDR3 regions were amplified. The HTBI primer set was used in a first-round RT-PCR of the TCR CDR3. Each CDR3 protein is one row after TCRdb ran MiXCR on the multiplex PCR reads. The sample has over 500,000 distinct CDR3 sequences, around 15% seen once. The sequenced sample consisted of blood. The receptors here all came from a woman between 40 and 50 years old with Graves' hyperthyroidism.

The J gene is TRBJ2-1, the V gene TRBV3-1; TRBD1 might be the D (5 bases). The V gene lost 5 bases and the J gene lost 12 bases, with 14 bases spanning the gap. The CDR3 runs to 12 residues. CDR1 is LGHDT, CDR2 YNNKEL, per germline (reference sequence). Here the CDR3 DNA reads TGTGCCAGCAGCTTGCAGGGCGATGGGCAGTTCTTC. Its protein is CASSLQGDGQFF.

This clonotype was counted between two and nine times. The chain uses TRBV20-1 and TRBJ1-6; D is undetermined. V lost 6 bases to trimming and J lost 0 bases, with 9 bases between them. The germline CDR1 and CDR2 sequences are DFQATT and SNEGSKA (reference sequence). This CDR3 is built from 14 residues. The CDR3 nucleotides read TGCAGTGCCTCAACTAGCTCCTATAATTCACCCCTCCACTTT. Translated, it gives CSASTSSYNSPLHF.

This clonotype was observed many times. The chain couples TRBV6-1 to TRBJ1-1; no clear D. The V end lost 5 bases, the J end lost 6 bases, and 10 bases lay between the germline ends. This CDR3 spans 12 amino acids. The germline V gene encodes CDR1 MNHNS and CDR2 SASEGT. The CDR3 loop is CASSKDVPEAFF. The CDR3 bases are TGTGCCAGCAGTAAGGATGTTCCTGAAGCTTTCTTT.

The rearrangement uses TRBV20-1 and TRBJ2-1; D gene ambiguous. CDR1 DFQATT and CDR2 SNEGSKA come from the germline V gene (reference sequence). Trimming shortened V by 1 base and J by 5 bases, and 9 bases separated the two germline ends. The CDR3 sequence is 13 residues long. The CDR3 sequence: CSARGRNHNEQFF. The CDR3 DNA sequence: TGCAGTGCTAGAGGTCGGAATCACAATGAGCAGTTCTTC.

The chain employs TRBV7-2 and TRBJ2-7, with TRBD2 matching over 13 bases. This CDR3 has 15 residues. Germline V lookup: CDR1 SGHTA, CDR2 FQGNSA. V shed 3 bases and J 6 bases; nucleotides not matched to a gene: 5. CDR3 in amino acids: CASSFGLAGVIEQYF. CDR3 nucleotide sequence: TGTGCCAGCAGCTTTGGACTAGCGGGAGTTATCGAGCAGTACTTC.

This clonotype was recorded at least ten times. V gene TRBV7-2 combines with J gene TRBJ2-7; 10 bases fit TRBD2. The length of the CDR3 is 14 residues. CDR1 and CDR2 from the germline V gene are SGHTA and FQGNSA. J lost 2 bases, V lost 4 bases, and 2 bases had no gene match. In nucleotides, the CDR3 is TGTGCCAGCAGCTCCCTAGCGGGGGCCTACGAGCAGTACTTC. Protein sequence: CASSSLAGAYEQYF.

This clonotype was picked up many times. The rearrangement joins TRBV19 to TRBJ1-1, with unresolved D. The CDR3 is made up of 15 amino acids. V dropped 5 bases and J dropped 2 bases, with 15 bases sitting between them. From germline, CDR1 is LNHDA and CDR2 SQIVND (reference sequence). The CDR3 sequence: CASSPREVINTEAFF. The CDR3 nucleotides are TGTGCCAGTAGTCCCCGGGAGGTCATTAACACTGAAGCTTTCTTT.

This clonotype was seen at least ten times. The chain links TRBV20-1 to TRBJ1-6; 9 bases map to TRBD1. V lost 5 bases to trimming and J lost 6 bases; unmatched junction nucleotides: 8. CDR3 length: 15 amino acids. Germline V gene lookup returns CDR1 DFQATT and CDR2 SNEGSKA (reference sequence). This CDR3 is CSAYPGTGFNSPLHF. CDR3 nucleotides: TGCAGTGCTTACCCCGGGACAGGGTTTAATTCACCCCTCCACTTT.

This clonotype was counted ten times or more. This sequence joins TRBV19 and TRBJ2-1; perhaps TRBD2 as D (5 bases). The ends were cut back, 9 bases at V and 0 bases at J, with 21 bases in the middle. The CDR3 loop spans 17 amino acids. Germline CDR1 is LNHDA and CDR2 is SQIVND (reference sequence). CDR3: CASSSRVAFSSYNEQFF. The CDR3 nucleotides read TGTGCCAGCAGCTCACGGGTAGCGTTTAGCTCCTACAATGAGCAGTTCTTC.

Only a few counts were recorded for this clonotype. This chain links TRBV3-1 with TRBJ2-2; a weak D match, TRBD2 (6 bases). Germline CDR1 LGHDT, CDR2 YNNKEL (reference sequence). Between the trimmed V and J ends, which lost 6 bases and 6 bases, there was a span of 8 bases. This CDR3 spans 12 amino acids. CDR3 amino acids: CASREGPGELFF. In DNA form, the CDR3 reads TGTGCCAGCAGGGAGGGGCCCGGGGAGCTGTTTTTT.

The table lists this clonotype with many counts. The chain joins TRBV11-1 to TRBJ1-1; TRBD1 matches 7 bases. J lost 4 bases, V lost 5 bases, and 4 bases had no gene match. Germline CDR1 SGHAT, CDR2 FQDESV (reference sequence). The CDR3 contains 13 residues. The CDR3 DNA reads as TGTGCCAGCAGCAAATGGACAGGCACTGAAGCTTTCTTT. Amino acid sequence: CASSKWTGTEAFF.

This clonotype was seen repeatedly, ten times or more. This CDR3 is CSARVSEEQYF. CDR3 sequence (DNA): TGCAGTGCTAGAGTATCCGAGGAGCAGTACTTC. The chain carries TRBV20-1 and TRBJ2-7; D ambiguous. Trimming shortened V by 1 base and J by 7 bases, and 8 bases separated the two germline ends. The CDR3 consists of 11 residues. Per the germline V gene, CDR1 is DFQATT and CDR2 is SNEGSKA (reference sequence).

The chain uses TRBV12-5 and TRBJ2-7; D remains unclear. V lost 3 bases and J lost 5, with 2 bases in between. The CDR3 length is 10 residues. Germline loops: CDR1 LGHNT, CDR2 FRNRAP. The CDR3, as DNA: TGTGCTAGTGGTTTCCACGAGCAGTACTTC. Amino acids: CASGFHEQYF. The full variable domain, with the rest looked up from reference TRBV12-5 and TRBJ2-7, is DARVTQTPRHKVTEMGQEVTMRCQPILGHNTVFWYRQTMMQGLELLAYFRNRAPLDDSGMPKDRFSAEMPDATLATLKIQPSEPRDSAVYFCASGFHEQYFGPGTRLTVT.

The table lists this clonotype with many counts. The chain recombines TRBV3-1 with TRBJ2-3; D is undetermined. CDR3 size: 13 residues. With 3 bases removed from V and 6 bases from J, the gap between germline ends came to 10 bases. CDR1 is LGHDT and CDR2 is YNNKEL in the germline V gene (reference sequence). In DNA form, the CDR3 reads TGTGCCAGCAGCCATCGGTCAAGGGATACGCAGTATTTT. This sequence encodes CASSHRSRDTQYF.

V is TRBV7-9 and J is TRBJ2-7, with 8 bases that match TRBD1. Germline V lookup: CDR1 SEHNR, CDR2 FQNEAQ (reference sequence). The CDR3 contains 17 residues. With 3 bases clipped from V and 5 bases from J, the junction kept 15 bases outside the gene matches. For the CDR3, the DNA is TGTGCCAGCAGCTTCCCCACCCAGGGGGCCCAGAGAAACGAGCAGTACTTC. Its protein is CASSFPTQGAQRNEQYF. The whole variable domain, filled in from reference TRBV7-9 and TRBJ2-7, reads DTGVSQNPRHKITKRGQNVTFRCDPISEHNRLYWYRQTLGQGPEFLTYFQNEAQLEKSRLLSDRFSAERPKGSFSTLEIQRTEQGDSAMYLCASSFPTQGAQRNEQYFGPGTRLTVT.

This sequence joins TRBV7-2 and TRBJ2-2; 7 nucleotides align to TRBD2. Germline V gene lookup returns CDR1 SGHTA and CDR2 FQGNSA. V lost 6 bases and J lost 0; bases outside the gene matches: 7. The CDR3 runs 16 residues. The CDR3 nucleotides read TGTGCCAGCAGTTCCCGTCGGGGGGCGAACACCGGGGAGCTGTTTTTT. Translated, it gives CASSSRRGANTGELFF. The whole variable domain, filled in from reference TRBV7-2 and TRBJ2-2, reads GAGVSQSPSNKVTEKGKDVELRCDPISGHTALYWYRQSLGQGLEFLIYFQGNSAPDKSGLPSDRFSAERTGGSVSTLTIQRTQQEDSAVYLCASSSRRGANTGELFFGEGSRLTVL.

This clonotype came up many times. V usage is TRBV20-1 and J usage is TRBJ2-7, with 9 nucleotides matching TRBD1. Trimming took 3 bases from V and 1 from J; bases not matched to a gene: 4. The V gene's germline CDR1 is DFQATT and CDR2 SNEGSKA (reference sequence). The CDR3 runs to 14 residues. CDR3: CSASMTGGSYEQYF. The CDR3 coding sequence is TGCAGTGCTAGCATGACAGGGGGATCCTACGAGCAGTACTTC.

This clonotype has ten or more counts. The gene calls are TRBV7-8 and TRBJ2-5; D is unclear. Germline V gene sequence: CDR1 SGHVS, CDR2 FQNEAQ. The CDR3 has 11 residues. The V and J ends lost 7 bases and 6 bases respectively, with 9 bases between them. CDR3 DNA sequence: TGTGCCAGCACCCCAGCCCAGACCCAGTACTTC. It yields the protein CASTPAQTQYF. The full variable domain, rest sourced from reference TRBV7-8 and TRBJ2-5, is GAGVSQSPRYKVAKRGQDVALRCDPISGHVSLFWYQQALGQGPEFLTYFQNEAQLDKSGLPSDRFFAERPEGSVSTLKIQRTQQEDSAVYLCASTPAQTQYFGPGTRLLVL.

This clonotype was counted ten times or more. This chain joins TRBV28 and TRBJ2-5; 7 bases line up with TRBD1. Germline CDR1 MDHEN, CDR2 SYDVKM. This CDR3 comprises 18 residues. V was pared by 7 bases and J by 1 base, with 18 bases of the junction left unmatched. The CDR3 sequence: CASKDRDRAKLTQETQYF. CDR3 sequence (DNA): TGTGCCAGCAAGGACCGGGACAGAGCAAAATTAACCCAAGAGACCCAGTACTTC.

This clonotype has just one count. J is TRBJ2-3 and V is TRBV12-3 or TRBV12-4; D gene uncertain. Deletions cut 3 bases from V and 0 bases from J, with 13 bases between. The CDR3 runs to 16 residues. CDR3 loop: CASSFRLTGSTDTQYF. CDR3 nucleotide sequence: TGTGCCAGCAGTTTTAGGCTTACGGGCAGCACAGATACGCAGTATTTT.

The rearrangement links TRBV3-1 to TRBJ2-1, with TRBD2 as a possible D gene (6 bases). V lost 0 bases, J lost 5 bases, and 17 bases lay in between. This CDR3 is built from 17 residues. CDR1 and CDR2 from the germline V gene are LGHDT and YNNKEL (reference sequence). The CDR3 nucleotides are TGTGCCAGCAGCCAAGATTTATTGAGTCGGGAGAACAATGAGCAGTTCTTC. This sequence encodes CASSQDLLSRENNEQFF.

Concerning this clonotype itself: One base away lies a much larger clone, so this may be a sequencing read error. Lacking the conserved final phenylalanine or tryptophan, this CDR3 likely reflects a read error. The chain joins TRBV7-3 to TRBJ2-3; tentatively, D is TRBD1 or TRBD2 (5 bases each). CDR1 and CDR2 (germline): SGHTA, FQGTGA. Trimming pared 4 bases from V and 1 base from J, leaving 18 bases between. CDR3 length equals 17 residues. CDR3 sequence: CASSSLGGIRRTDTQYL. Written as DNA, the CDR3 is TGTGCCAGCAGCTCCCTTGGGGGAATCAGACGCACAGATACGCAGTATCTT.

This clonotype was counted a single time. This may be a read error, as it is one base from a much larger clone. CDR3 in amino acids: CASRLKGWDYGYTF. CDR3 bases: TGTGCCAGCCGTTTGAAGGGGTGGGACTATGGCTACACCTTC. V gene TRBV28 combines with J gene TRBJ1-2; D is perhaps TRBD1 (5 bases). The germline CDR1 and CDR2 sequences are MDHEN and SYDVKM. The CDR3 runs 14 residues.

To note about this clonotype: Just one base apart from a much larger clone, this may be a read error. The V gene is TRBV5-1, the J gene TRBJ2-1; maybe TRBD1 (5 bases). Trimming pared 0 bases from V and 10 bases from J, leaving 8 bases between. The CDR3 sequence is 12 residues long. In germline, CDR1 is SGHRS, CDR2 YFSETQ. In DNA, the CDR3 is TGCGCCAGCAGCTTGGTACAGGCAGAGCAGTTCTTC. As protein: CASSLVQAEQFF.

This clonotype was observed at least ten times. The rearrangement uses TRBV28 and TRBJ2-1; TRBD2 matches at 9 bases. This CDR3 is 17 amino acids long. J was trimmed by 0 bases and V by 6 bases; bases with no gene match: 9. The germline V gene has CDR1 MDHEN and CDR2 SYDVKM. This chain's CDR3 is CASRGTWREGSYNEQFF. The CDR3 region has the DNA TGTGCCAGCAGAGGGACGTGGCGGGAGGGCTCCTACAATGAGCAGTTCTTC.